Shown below are 20 T cell receptor beta chains from a single sample sequenced in a study of blood T cell repertoires in COVID-19. The data were produced by immunoSEQ multiplex PCR, yet TCRdb's version contains in-frame clones alone and is incomplete. The data show tens of thousands of clones, 80% seen once. The sample taken for sequencing was peripheral blood. Receptors originate from a woman between 65 and 79 years old with acute or convalescent COVID-19.

The V and J genes are TRBV29-1 and TRBJ1-2; D not certain. Germline V gene lookup returns CDR1 SQVTM and CDR2 ANQGSEA. The length of the CDR3 is 15 residues. The germline V and J ends were trimmed by 4 bases and 0 bases, with 15 bases remaining between them. This CDR3 reads CSVVEAGSANYGYTF. DNA of the CDR3: TGCAGCGTTGTCGAGGCGGGGTCAGCTAACTATGGCTACACCTTC.

The rearrangement uses TRBV7-2 and TRBJ2-5; TRBD2 matches at 8 bases. The CDR3 is 13 amino acids. V trimming: 8 bases; J trimming: 2 bases; junction bases outside the gene matches: 4. The germline CDR1 and CDR2 sequences are SGHTA and FQGNSA. The CDR3 loop is CASEPGGQETQYF. In DNA, the CDR3 is TGTGCCAGCGAACCGGGGGGGCAAGAGACCCAGTACTTC.

The rearrangement uses TRBV3-1 (or the pseudogene TRBV3-2) and TRBJ2-7; a weak D match, TRBD1 (5 bases). The CDR3 contains 12 residues. Germline assignment: CDR1 LGHDT and CDR2 YNNKEL (reference sequence). Trimming pared 8 bases from V and 5 bases from J, leaving 13 bases between. CDR3 amino acids: CASFHRFHEQYF. In nucleotides, the CDR3 is TGTGCCAGCTTCCACAGGTTCCACGAGCAGTACTTC.

This chain links TRBV7-6 with TRBJ1-1; D gene unclear. V was cut by 2 bases and J by 5 bases, with 15 bases left in between. This CDR3 region has 15 residues. CDR1 and CDR2 (germline): SGHVS, FNYEAQ. The CDR3 DNA follows: TGTGCCAGCAGCTTAACGCCGGGAGGTGGGACTGAAGCTTTCTTT. The encoded protein is CASSLTPGGGTEAFF.

This chain links TRBV9 with TRBJ2-3, with 7 bases lining up with TRBD2. CDR1 and CDR2 from the germline V gene are SGDLS and YYNGEE. V was clipped by 5 bases and J by 2 bases; unmatched bases: 8. CDR3 length equals 15 residues. The CDR3 sequence is CASRRRLAVTDTQYF. The CDR3 DNA sequence: TGTGCCAGCAGAAGAAGGCTAGCGGTCACAGATACGCAGTATTTT.

V is TRBV19 and J is TRBJ1-2; 11 bases agree with TRBD1. In germline, CDR1 is LNHDA, CDR2 SQIVND (reference sequence). V shed 6 bases, J shed 7 bases, and the junction held 4 bases outside the gene matches. The CDR3 is 13 amino acids. The DNA of the CDR3 is TGTGCCAGTAGAGGGGACAGGGGGGGTGGCTACACCTTC. The encoded protein is CASRGDRGGGYTF.

The chain joins TRBV28 to TRBJ1-4, with a weak D call TRBD1 (6 bases). V lost 6 bases and J 8 bases, leaving 10 bases between the germline ends. The CDR3 runs to 12 residues. The germline CDR1 and CDR2 sequences are MDHEN and SYDVKM. The CDR3 sequence: CASRLQGEKLFF. Here the CDR3 DNA reads TGTGCCAGCAGGTTACAGGGCGAAAAACTGTTTTTT.

The chain links TRBV6-2 or TRBV6-3 to TRBJ2-7, with 8 nucleotides matching TRBD2. J was trimmed by 6 bases and V by 2 bases; bases with no gene match: 9. Germline-derived CDR1 and CDR2 are MNHEY and SVGEGT. This CDR3 is built from 15 residues. For the CDR3, the DNA is TGTGCCAGCAGTTACGAAATAGCGGGGCTCGGCGAGCAGTACTTC. Its translation is CASSYEIAGLGEQYF.

This clone was seen only a few times. The V call is TRBV29-1, the J call TRBJ1-1, with a possible D match to TRBD1 (6 bases). CDR1 is SQVTM, CDR2 ANQGSEA, per germline. This CDR3 contains 14 residues. Trimming cost V 5 bases and J 4 bases, with 17 bases left between them. The CDR3 here is CSVRLRGIGTEAFF. The DNA of the CDR3 is TGCAGCGTTCGTTTAAGGGGGATTGGCACTGAAGCTTTCTTT.

J is TRBJ1-5 and V is TRBV27; possibly TRBD1 for D (5 bases). The CDR3 runs 12 residues. The germline CDR1 and CDR2 sequences are MNHEY and SMNVEV (reference sequence). The V gene lost 7 bases and the J gene lost 1 base, with 5 bases spanning the gap. The CDR3 DNA follows: TGTGCCAGCAAGGGGAGCAATCAGCCCCAGCATTTT. Translating gives CASKGSNQPQHF.

J is TRBJ1-3 and V is TRBV6-2 or TRBV6-3; D gene ambiguous. CDR1 MNHEY and CDR2 SVGEGT come from the germline V gene. CDR3 size: 15 residues. V was clipped by 2 bases and J by 0 bases, with 8 bases between them. CDR3 amino acids: CASSYGGSSGNTIYF. In DNA, the CDR3 is TGTGCCAGCAGTTACGGCGGATCCTCTGGAAACACCATATATTTT.

The chain joins TRBV27 to TRBJ1-2, with a tentative D call TRBD1 (5 bases). CDR3 length equals 17 residues. CDR1 MNHEY and CDR2 SMNVEV come from the germline V gene (reference sequence). Trimming took 4 bases from V and 2 from J, leaving 20 bases between them. CDR3 sequence reads: CASSSRFGHIINYGYTF. The CDR3 bases are TGTGCCAGCAGTTCCCGATTCGGACACATCATAAACTATGGCTACACCTTC.

The rearrangement links TRBV27 to TRBJ1-6; the D gene is possibly TRBD1 (5 bases). The germline CDR1 and CDR2 sequences are MNHEY and SMNVEV (reference sequence). The V end was cut by 2 bases, the J end by 6 bases, with 8 bases between. The CDR3 length is 14 residues. In nucleotides, the CDR3 is TGTGCCAGCAGTTTAAGACAGACTAATTCACCCCTCCACTTT. Translating it yields CASSLRQTNSPLHF.

The J gene is TRBJ2-3, the V gene TRBV3-1 (or the pseudogene TRBV3-2); no reliable D call. CDR1 is LGHDT and CDR2 is YNNKEL in the germline V gene (reference sequence). The V end was cut by 2 bases, the J end by 4 bases, with 13 bases between. The CDR3 consists of 15 residues. The CDR3 here is CASSQSVSHPDTQYF. The CDR3 DNA reads as TGTGCCAGCAGCCAATCCGTGAGTCACCCAGATACGCAGTATTTT.

This clone turned up a few times. The chain couples TRBV5-1 to TRBJ2-7; TRBD1 matches 7 bases. The length of the CDR3 is 14 residues. CDR1 SGHRS and CDR2 YFSETQ come from the germline V gene. The junction had 2 bases not matched to a gene; V was cut back by 2 bases and J by 0 bases. Written as DNA, the CDR3 is TGCGCCAGCAGCTTATCAGGGGGCTCCTACGAGCAGTACTTC. It translates to CASSLSGGSYEQYF.

The rearrangement links TRBV7-9 to TRBJ1-1, with 9 positions matching TRBD1. This CDR3 region has 18 residues. V shed 1 base and J 6 bases; nucleotides not matched to a gene: 15. Germline V gene data show CDR1 as SEHNR and CDR2 as FQNEAQ (reference sequence). Written as DNA, the CDR3 is TGTGCCAGCAGCTTAGAGGACAGGGGAGGGTCGTGGTTCCCTGAAGCTTTCTTT. This codes for CASSLEDRGGSWFPEAFF.

The CDR3, as DNA: TGTGCCAGCAGCTTTCGGGGGGCGCCGTACGAGCAGTACTTC. As protein: CASSFRGAPYEQYF. V usage is TRBV7-9 and J usage is TRBJ2-7; TRBD2 might be the D (7 bases). Germline V CDR1 and CDR2: SEHNR, FQNEAQ (reference sequence). CDR3 length: 14 residues. Between the trimmed V and J ends, which lost 3 bases and 4 bases, there was a span of 13 bases.

V and J are TRBV6-5 and TRBJ2-2; 10 positions match TRBD2. The germline V gene encodes CDR1 MNHEY and CDR2 SVGAGI. CDR3 size: 16 residues. V shed 0 bases and J 8 bases; nucleotides not matched to a gene: 6. CDR3 amino acids: CASSYSLAGAEGELFF. The CDR3 nucleotides read TGTGCCAGCAGTTACTCGCTAGCGGGGGCAGAGGGGGAGCTGTTTTTT.

This sequence joins TRBV7-6 and TRBJ1-2, with 10 bases identical to TRBD1. The CDR3 contains 15 residues. The germline gives CDR1 SGHVS, CDR2 FNYEAQ. Losses at the gene ends were 4 bases for V and 2 bases for J; bases not matched to a gene: 4. CDR3 loop: CASSSRDRGNYGYTF. Written as DNA, the CDR3 is TGTGCCAGCAGCTCCCGGGACAGGGGCAACTATGGCTACACCTTC. Full variable domain (outside the CDR3, taken from reference TRBV7-6 and TRBJ1-2): GAGVSQSPRYKVTKRGQDVALRCDPISGHVSLYWYRQALGQGPEFLTYFNYEAQQDKSGLPNDRFSAERPEGSISTLTIQRTEQRDSAMYRCASSSRDRGNYGYTFGSGTRLTVV.

The CDR3 DNA is TGTGCCAGCAGCTTGTGGCAGTACAATGAGCAGTTCTTC. Protein sequence: CASSLWQYNEQFF. The genes are TRBV5-5 and TRBJ2-1; D call uncertain. CDR1 and CDR2 from the germline V gene are SGHKS and YYEKEE (reference sequence). V was shortened by 1 base and J by 4 bases, with 6 bases between the two germline ends. The CDR3 runs 13 residues.